What follows are 15 T cell receptor beta chains derived from one specimen sequenced in a study of T cells after yellow fever vaccination. TCRdb independently ran MiXCR on the 5' RACE reads; one entry per CDR3 protein. Among 550,000 to 750,000 distinct CDR3 sequences listed, around an eighth were seen once. Sequenced material: PBMCs, taken on the day of the yellow fever booster vaccination. The receptors come from a man aged 25 to 45 who received the YFV17D yellow fever vaccine.

The chain recombines TRBV6-1 with TRBJ1-2; TRBD1 matches at 10 bases. CDR3 length equals 19 residues. The germline gives CDR1 MNHNS, CDR2 SASEGT. Germline trimming cut 6 bases from V and 1 base from J; bases unmatched to any gene: 17. CDR3 DNA: TGTGCCAGCAGGAGACAGGGGGCGGGAAAGACATCCATTAACTATGGCTACACCTTC. It specifies CASRRQGAGKTSINYGYTF.

This chain uses TRBV29-1 with TRBJ1-1; D ambiguous. Germline lookup yields CDR1 SQVTM and CDR2 ANQGSEA. The CDR3 covers 12 residues. With 4 bases removed from V and 0 bases from J, the gap between germline ends came to 6 bases. The chain's CDR3 is CSVVRVNTEAFF. DNA of the CDR3: TGCAGCGTTGTTAGGGTGAACACTGAAGCTTTCTTT.

This clonotype was detected a few times. This chain connects TRBV7-9 to TRBJ1-5, with D possibly matching TRBD1 (6 bases). This CDR3 comprises 17 residues. Trimming removed 0 bases from V and 5 bases from J, with 17 bases in between. Germline V gene sequence: CDR1 SEHNR, CDR2 FQNEAQ (reference sequence). DNA of the CDR3: TGTGCCAGCAGCTTAGCGGGGACATGGGGTGTGGATCAGCCCCAGCATTTT. Translated, it gives CASSLAGTWGVDQPQHF.

The V gene is TRBV20-1, the J gene TRBJ2-7, with TRBD2 matching 7 bases. CDR3 length: 13 amino acids. Per the germline V gene, CDR1 is DFQATT and CDR2 is SNEGSKA (reference sequence). V lost 6 bases, J lost 2 bases, and 7 bases stayed unmatched. CDR3 sequence (DNA): TGCAGTGCCTTCCGGGACTACCCCTACGAGCAGTACTTC. The encoded protein is CSAFRDYPYEQYF.

The rearrangement joins TRBV7-2 to TRBJ2-3, with 12 bases lining up with TRBD2. CDR1 and CDR2 from the germline V gene are SGHTA and FQGNSA. The CDR3 totals 16 residues. The V and J ends lost 5 bases and 4 bases, in that order; junction bases with no gene match: 7. In nucleotides, the CDR3 is TGTGCCAGCAGCCGACTAGCGGGAGCATTTGCAGATACGCAGTATTTT. This codes for CASSRLAGAFADTQYF.

The chain has TRBV27 and TRBJ1-4; D not resolved. This CDR3 spans 14 amino acids. The germline V and J ends were trimmed by 5 bases and 5 bases, with 12 bases remaining between them. Germline-derived CDR1 and CDR2 are MNHEY and SMNVEV (reference sequence). CDR3 sequence: CASSKARQNEKLFF. In DNA, the CDR3 is TGTGCCAGCAGTAAGGCCCGACAAAATGAAAAACTGTTTTTT.

The chain uses TRBV5-8 and TRBJ2-2; TRBD2 is a possible D gene (5 bases). This CDR3 spans 15 amino acids. Between the trimmed V and J ends, which lost 1 base and 5 bases, there was a span of 12 bases. The germline V gene has CDR1 SGHTS and CDR2 YDEGEE. In DNA form, the CDR3 reads TGTGCCAGCAGCTTGCGGGGAACTGTTACCGGGGAGCTGTTTTTT. Translation gives CASSLRGTVTGELFF.

This clonotype was seen many times. The chain carries TRBV6-5 and TRBJ2-7; 9 nucleotides agree with TRBD2. CDR3 length: 14 amino acids. Germline lookup yields CDR1 MNHEY and CDR2 SVGAGI. Trimming removed 2 bases from V and 6 bases from J; junction bases left unmatched: 5. DNA of the CDR3: TGTGCCAGCAGTTACGAGGCGGGAGGGCGCGAGCAGTACTTC. Translation gives CASSYEAGGREQYF.

J is TRBJ2-2 and V is TRBV12-5; no definite D call. The CDR3 covers 17 residues. Deletions cut 0 bases from V and 6 bases from J, with 17 bases between. Germline CDR1 and CDR2: LGHNT and FRNRAP. Written as DNA, the CDR3 is TGTGCTAGTGGTTTGGTAGTGGTGGGCCTCCCCCCCGGGGAGCTGTTTTTT. Translating it yields CASGLVVVGLPPGELFF.

The gene calls are TRBV12-5 and TRBJ2-1; D not certain. V lost 5 bases to trimming and J lost 6 bases, with 8 bases between them. The CDR3 is made up of 12 amino acids. The germline V gene has CDR1 LGHNT and CDR2 FRNRAP. For the CDR3, the DNA is TGTGCTAGTGGTCGCGACGGCAATGAGCAGTTCTTC. The encoded protein is CASGRDGNEQFF. The complete variable domain, with remaining parts taken from reference TRBV12-5 and TRBJ2-1, reads DARVTQTPRHKVTEMGQEVTMRCQPILGHNTVFWYRQTMMQGLELLAYFRNRAPLDDSGMPKDRFSAEMPDATLATLKIQPSEPRDSAVYFCASGRDGNEQFFGPGTRLTVL.

The chain employs TRBV24-1 and TRBJ2-3; a weak D match, TRBD2 (5 bases). V was cut by 9 bases and J by 3 bases, with 9 bases left in between. Germline V lookup: CDR1 KGHDR, CDR2 SFDVKD. This CDR3 contains 12 residues. CDR3 protein: CATEGNTDTQYF. The CDR3 coding sequence is TGTGCCACCGAGGGTAATACAGATACGCAGTATTTT.

Concerning this clonotype itself: Sequence at one end of the junction differs from germline and may be a read error. The V call is TRBV3-1, the J call TRBJ2-7, with 9 nucleotides matching TRBD2. Per the germline V gene, CDR1 is LGHDT and CDR2 is YNNKEL (reference sequence). This CDR3 is 15 amino acids long. The CDR3 DNA follows: TGTGCCAGCACCCAAGAGGGACTAGCCAGCTACGAGCAGTACTTC. Its translation: CASTQEGLASYEQYF.

This chain links TRBV29-1 with TRBJ1-1; no clear D gene. This CDR3 has 8 amino acids. The germline V gene has CDR1 SQVTM and CDR2 ANQGSEA. Trimming shortened V by 3 bases and J by 8 bases, and 1 base separated the two germline ends. The CDR3 loop is CSVDEAFF. In nucleotides, the CDR3 is TGCAGCGTTGACGAAGCTTTCTTT.

This chain connects TRBV6-2 or TRBV6-3 to TRBJ2-5; 7 bases are shared with TRBD1. Trimming took 0 bases from V and 1 from J; bases not matched to a gene: 17. The CDR3 runs 20 residues. Germline lookup yields CDR1 MNHEY and CDR2 SVGEGT. The CDR3, as DNA: TGTGCCAGCAGTTACTCGATGTCCGGGACAGAGACAGCCTTCCAAGAGACCCAGTACTTC. Amino acid sequence: CASSYSMSGTETAFQETQYF.

A few counts support this clonotype. This sequence joins TRBV7-8 and TRBJ1-1, with 7 nucleotides matching TRBD1. CDR3 size: 16 residues. Per the germline V gene, CDR1 is SGHVS and CDR2 is FQNEAQ. V lost 4 bases, J lost 6 bases, and 14 bases stayed unmatched. CDR3 protein: CASSSIGMTGLSEAFF. CDR3 sequence (DNA): TGTGCCAGCAGCTCCATAGGGATGACAGGGCTTTCTGAAGCTTTCTTT.